A selection of T cell receptor beta chains follows, all from one sample in a study of blood T cell repertoires in COVID-19. The table came from immunoSEQ multiplex PCR; TCRdb's copy has only in-frame clones and leaves some out. Of about 250,000 clones in the sample, 80% to 90% were seen once. The specimen was PBMCs or T cells enriched from blood (not recorded which). The receptors originated from a woman in her thirties or forties who had been exposed to COVID-19. Both conserved end residues are part of each CDR3. The order of the fields is D gene, J gene, clone size, V gene, CDR3 protein, CDR3 DNA. The D gene is left open where the match is weak. Only some rows state a clone size, as once, few, many or a class for expanded clones.

TRBD2	TRBJ2-5	.	TRBV12-3/TRBV12-4	CASSGGLAGGRYF	TGTGCCAGCAGTGGAGGACTAGCGGGAGGGAGGTACTTC
TRBD1	TRBJ2-5	.	TRBV7-6	CASSPRGGWETQYF	TGTGCCAGCAGCCCCCGAGGGGGCTGGGAGACCCAGTACTTC
TRBD2	TRBJ2-1	once	TRBV7-6	CASSLNVGGSRGTHEQFF	TGTGCCAGCAGCTTAAATGTGGGCGGGAGTCGGGGCACGCATGAGCAGTTCTTC
.	TRBJ1-5	.	TRBV7-9	CASSQTGQPQHF	TGTGCCAGCAGCCAAACAGGGCAGCCCCAGCATTTT
.	TRBJ1-2	.	TRBV11-2	CASSFSGYGYTF	TGTGCCAGCAGCTTTAGTGGCTATGGCTACACCTTC
TRBD2	TRBJ2-2	.	TRBV30	CAWSARLAGGTGELFF	TGTGCCTGGAGTGCCCGACTAGCGGGAGGCACCGGGGAGCTGTTTTTT
TRBD2	TRBJ2-1	.	TRBV5-1	CASSPVAGGSYNEQFF	TGCGCCAGCAGCCCAGTAGCGGGGGGGTCTTACAATGAGCAGTTCTTC
.	TRBJ1-1	.	TRBV7-9	CASRSRVYGMNTEAFF	TGTGCCAGCAGGTCCCGGGTTTACGGCATGAACACTGAAGCTTTCTTT
.	TRBJ2-3	.	TRBV12-3/TRBV12-4	CASQELGGVRYF	TGTGCCAGCCAAGAACTAGGGGGGGTGCGGTATTTT
.	TRBJ2-2	.	TRBV9	CASSVRAGGTGELFF	TGTGCCAGCAGCGTACGGGCCGGCGGGACCGGGGAGCTGTTTTTT
TRBD1	TRBJ1-4	.	TRBV5-1	CASSLGLRDRGEKLFF	TGTGCCAGCAGCTTGGGGTTAAGGGACAGGGGTGAAAAACTGTTTTTT
TRBD2	TRBJ2-1	.	TRBV24-1	CATSDFSGTSGSSSYNEQFF	TGTGCCACCAGTGATTTCTCGGGGACTAGCGGTTCTAGCTCCTACAATGAGCAGTTCTTC
.	TRBJ1-5	.	TRBV7-2	CASSLDRQSNQPQHF	TGTGCCAGCAGCTTAGACCGTCAGAGCAATCAGCCCCAGCATTTT
.	TRBJ2-3	.	TRBV7-2	CASSPRTASTTDTQYF	TGTGCCAGCAGCCCTCGGACAGCCTCTACCACAGATACGCAGTATTTT
.	TRBJ2-5	.	TRBV11-2	CASSFALSQRETQYF	TGTGCCAGCAGCTTCGCCCTTTCCCAGAGGGAGACCCAGTACTTC
.	TRBJ1-1	.	TRBV12-5	CANIENTEAFF	TGTGCTAATATAGAGAACACTGAAGCTTTCTTT
TRBD1	TRBJ1-3	.	TRBV28	CASSLGQGNTIYF	TGTGCCAGCAGTTTGGGACAGGGAAACACCATATATTTT
.	TRBJ2-5	.	TRBV7-8	CASSFELQETQYF	TGTGCCAGCAGCTTTGAACTACAAGAGACCCAGTACTTC
.	TRBJ1-1	.	TRBV20-1	CSAREFAEAFF	TGCAGTGCTAGGGAGTTCGCTGAAGCTTTCTTT
.	TRBJ1-2	.	TRBV20-1	CSALDYYGYTF	TGCAGTGCGTTGGACTACTATGGCTACACCTTC
TRBD1	TRBJ1-3	.	TRBV5-1	CASSLQGSSGNTIYF	TGCGCCAGCAGCTTACAGGGGAGCTCTGGAAACACCATATATTTT
TRBD2	TRBJ2-5	few	TRBV7-2	CASSLVISGGQETQYF	TGTGCCAGCAGCTTAGTGATTAGCGGGGGCCAAGAGACCCAGTACTTC
TRBD1	TRBJ1-4	once	TRBV4-2	CASSLGQTFNEKLFF	TGTGCCAGCAGCCTGGGACAGACGTTTAATGAAAAACTGTTTTTT
TRBD1	TRBJ1-2	.	TRBV20-1	CSPGQGFGYTF	TGCAGCCCGGGACAGGGGTTTGGCTACACCTTC
.	TRBJ1-5	.	TRBV27	CASSGDSLPGNQPQHF	TGTGCCAGCAGTGGTGATTCACTCCCGGGGAATCAGCCCCAGCATTTT
.	TRBJ2-3	.	TRBV7-3	CASSLIDVGGTQYF	TGTGCCAGCAGCTTAATAGACGTGGGAGGTACGCAGTATTTT
TRBD2	TRBJ2-5	.	TRBV6-2/TRBV6-3	CASSYSLAGGRETQYF	TGTGCCAGCAGTTACTCCCTAGCGGGAGGTCGGGAGACCCAGTACTTC
TRBD1	TRBJ2-1	.	TRBV15	CATSRAGTGAYNEQFF	TGTGCCACCAGCAGAGCCGGGACAGGGGCCTACAATGAGCAGTTCTTC
.	TRBJ1-3	.	TRBV28	CASSLGGAPGNTIYF	TGTGCCAGCAGTTTAGGGGGGGCGCCGGGAAACACCATATATTTT
.	TRBJ2-3	.	TRBV3-1/TRBV3-2	CASSQNPDTTDTQYF	TGTGCCAGCAGCCAAAACCCCGACACCACAGATACGCAGTATTTT
.	TRBJ1-3	.	TRBV11-2	CASSLYRARSGNTIYF	TGTGCCAGCAGCTTGTACAGGGCCCGCTCTGGAAACACCATATATTTT
TRBD2	TRBJ2-1	.	TRBV5-1	CASSFAGTSVLRSYNEQFF	TGTGCCAGCAGCTTCGCCGGGACTAGCGTTCTACGGTCCTACAATGAGCAGTTCTTC
TRBD2	TRBJ2-3	.	TRBV25-1	CASSESVGGGSTDTQYF	TGTGCCAGCAGTGAAAGTGTTGGGGGGGGGAGCACAGATACGCAGTATTTT
TRBD1	TRBJ2-7	once	TRBV28	CASRTGGATIYEQYF	TGTGCCAGCAGGACAGGGGGCGCCACTATCTACGAGCAGTACTTC
.	TRBJ1-6	.	TRBV7-9	CASSLGGASYNSPLHF	TGTGCCAGCAGCCTTGGGGGGGCTTCCTATAATTCACCCCTCCACTTT
TRBD1	TRBJ1-6	.	TRBV11-3	CASSRAGTGGSPLHF	TGTGCCAGCAGTAGAGCCGGGACAGGGGGTTCACCCCTCCACTTT
TRBD2	TRBJ2-1	.	TRBV18	CASSRVRLAGAFGDEQFF	TGTGCCAGCTCACGGGTACGACTAGCGGGGGCTTTTGGGGATGAGCAGTTCTTC
.	TRBJ1-3	.	TRBV20-1	CSASRTADRGNTIYF	TGCAGTGCTAGTCGGACAGCCGACCGTGGAAACACCATATATTTT
.	TRBJ1-2	.	TRBV27	CASSLVRGSYGYTF	TGTGCCAGCAGTTTAGTTAGGGGTAGCTATGGCTACACCTTC
TRBD1	TRBJ2-6	.	TRBV18	CASSPGQSGANVLTF	TGTGCCAGCTCACCGGGACAGTCTGGGGCCAACGTCCTGACTTTC
TRBD2	TRBJ2-3	.	TRBV11-3	CASSSAGVEYF	TGTGCCAGCAGCTCGGCGGGAGTGGAGTATTTT
.	TRBJ2-6	once	TRBV19	CASSIAGPGANVLTF	TGTGCCAGTAGTATAGCGGGTCCTGGGGCCAACGTCCTGACTTTC
.	TRBJ1-2	once	TRBV5-4	CASSLDSPIWGYTF	TGTGCCAGCAGCTTGGACAGTCCCATATGGGGCTACACCTTC
.	TRBJ2-6	.	TRBV10-3	CAISDGGPGANVLTF	TGTGCCATCAGTGACGGGGGTCCAGGGGCCAACGTCCTGACTTTC
TRBD2	TRBJ2-1	few	TRBV4-2	CASSQGVGSGSRSNEQFF	TGTGCCAGCAGCCAAGGAGTTGGAAGCGGGAGTCGGAGCAATGAGCAGTTCTTC
.	TRBJ1-6	.	TRBV27	CASTQVRSSYNSPLHF	TGTGCCAGCACCCAAGTGAGGAGCTCCTATAATTCACCCCTCCACTTT
.	TRBJ1-1	few	TRBV19	CASSLQQMNTEAFF	TGTGCCAGTAGTCTACAGCAGATGAACACTGAAGCTTTCTTT